Following are 24 T cell receptor beta chains from one sample sequenced in a study of CD8 T cells in Susac syndrome. Random hexamers were used to reverse transcribe the RNA input (roughly 0.5 to 1 ug). TCRdb re-derived calls from the immunoSEQ multiplex PCR reads in MiXCR, one entry per CDR3 protein. The repertoire consists of roughly 200,000 distinct CDR3 sequences, with over 90% occurring once and the leading ten covering around 0.076%. The material sequenced was CD4+ T cells from PBMCs. Receptors were obtained from a human donor with multiple sclerosis.

This sequence joins TRBV7-8 and TRBJ1-6, with 9 positions matching TRBD1. The length of the CDR3 is 18 residues. The trim removed 1 base at V and 9 bases at J, leaving 13 bases unmatched. Germline V gene data show CDR1 as SGHVS and CDR2 as FQNEAQ. DNA for the CDR3: TGTGCCAGCAGCTTAGGGGCGCCGGGACAGGGCGATAGTTCACCCCTCCACTTT. Its protein product is CASSLGAPGQGDSSPLHF. The whole variable domain, remainder taken from reference TRBV7-8 and TRBJ1-6, is GAGVSQSPRYKVAKRGQDVALRCDPISGHVSLFWYQQALGQGPEFLTYFQNEAQLDKSGLPSDRFFAERPEGSVSTLKIQRTQQEDSAVYLCASSLGAPGQGDSSPLHFGNGTRLTVT.

The chain combines TRBV20-1 with TRBJ1-2; TRBD1 agrees at 7 bases. CDR1 and CDR2 from the germline V gene are DFQATT and SNEGSKA (reference sequence). The CDR3 spans 14 residues. V shed 3 bases, J shed 6 bases, and the junction held 10 bases outside the gene matches. The CDR3 coding sequence is TGCAGTGCTAGGGGGGGTGACAGGGCGGATGGCTACACCTTC. The encoded protein is CSARGGDRADGYTF.

The chain couples TRBV10-3 to TRBJ2-1; tentatively, D is TRBD1 or TRBD2 (5 bases each). V was pared by 7 bases and J by 6 bases, with 19 bases between. The length of the CDR3 is 15 residues. Germline CDR1 reads ENHRY; CDR2 reads SYGVKD. The chain's CDR3 is CAINRQPGSVNEQFF. Written as DNA, the CDR3 is TGTGCCATCAACAGACAGCCGGGATCGGTCAATGAGCAGTTCTTC.

As DNA, the CDR3 is TGTGCCAGCAGTGTCTCGGGGAGTTCCACTGAAGCTTTCTTT. Translated, it gives CASSVSGSSTEAFF. The chain joins TRBV25-1 to TRBJ1-1, with D hard to call. Germline loops: CDR1 MGHDK, CDR2 SYGVNS. V lost 4 bases and J lost 4, with 13 bases in between. CDR3 length: 14 residues.

This clonotype was observed a few times. V and J are TRBV29-1 and TRBJ2-1; the match to TRBD1 covers 7 bases. This CDR3 contains 12 residues. Unmatched junction bases numbered 2, after V lost 3 bases and J lost 6 bases. CDR1 and CDR2 from the germline V gene are SQVTM and ANQGSEA. The CDR3 sequence is CSVDAGGNEQFF. The CDR3 DNA reads TGCAGCGTTGATGCAGGGGGCAATGAGCAGTTCTTC.

The V and J genes are TRBV18 and TRBJ1-1, with unresolved D. Germline-derived CDR1 and CDR2 are KGHSH and LQKENI. The CDR3 extends over 13 amino acids. V dropped 0 bases and J dropped 9 bases, with 11 bases sitting between them. The CDR3 DNA is TGTGCCAGCTCACCACCGGACCGAATCAAAGCTTTCTTT. Translating it yields CASSPPDRIKAFF.

The chain links TRBV28 to TRBJ2-5; D may correspond to TRBD1 or TRBD2 (5 bases each). CDR1 is MDHEN and CDR2 is SYDVKM in the germline V gene. The CDR3 has 12 amino acids. V was trimmed by 8 bases and J by 5 bases, leaving 12 bases between them. The CDR3 region has the DNA TGTGCCAGCGGTCGGGGCTGGGAGACCCAGTACTTC. The encoded protein is CASGRGWETQYF.

This chain joins TRBV29-1 and TRBJ2-6; no clear D. This CDR3 has 13 amino acids. CDR1 and CDR2 (germline): SQVTM, ANQGSEA. V lost 5 bases, J lost 4 bases, and 9 bases lay in between. CDR3 in amino acids: CSVWATGANVLTF. DNA for the CDR3: TGCAGCGTTTGGGCCACCGGGGCCAACGTCCTGACTTTC. The full variable domain, with the rest looked up from reference TRBV29-1 and TRBJ2-6, is SAVISQKPSRDICQRGTSLTIQCQVDSQVTMMFWYRQQPGQSLTLIATANQGSEATYESGFVIDKFPISRPNLTFSTLTVSNMSPEDSSIYLCSVWATGANVLTFGAGSRLTVL.

The V gene is TRBV12-3 or TRBV12-4, the J gene TRBJ2-3; no reliable D call. This CDR3 spans 13 amino acids. V shed 5 bases and J shed 4 bases, with 10 bases lying between them. DNA of the CDR3: TGTGCCAGCAGTCGAAGCTCGGCAGATACGCAGTATTTT. Translating it yields CASSRSSADTQYF.

The chain employs TRBV9 and TRBJ1-2; possible D gene TRBD1, 5 bases. This CDR3 has 13 amino acids. Trimming took 5 bases from V and 2 from J, leaving 10 bases between them. Germline V gene data show CDR1 as SGDLS and CDR2 as YYNGEE. Here the CDR3 reads CASSVDRNYGYTF. CDR3 in DNA: TGTGCCAGCAGTGTTGACAGAAACTATGGCTACACCTTC.

V usage is TRBV3-1 and J usage is TRBJ1-1, with a weak D call TRBD1 (6 bases). Trimming removed 4 bases at V and 3 bases at J, with 12 bases between. The CDR3 has 14 residues. The germline CDR1 and CDR2 sequences are LGHDT and YNNKEL (reference sequence). The CDR3 nucleotides are TGTGCCAGCAGCCTCGAGGGACATGACACTGAAGCTTTCTTT. Its protein is CASSLEGHDTEAFF.

This sequence joins TRBV7-2 and TRBJ2-1, with D possibly TRBD2 on 7 matching bases. Germline V gives CDR1 SGHTA, CDR2 FQGNSA. V lost 5 bases and J lost 6, with 11 bases in between. The CDR3 is 13 amino acids. CDR3 bases: TGTGCCAGCAGCCAGGGGACTACCAATGAGCAGTTCTTC. Translating it yields CASSQGTTNEQFF.

The chain couples TRBV20-1 to TRBJ2-1; the match to TRBD1 covers 9 bases. This CDR3 spans 16 amino acids. V lost 3 bases, J lost 7 bases, and 13 bases stayed unmatched. Germline V gene data show CDR1 as DFQATT and CDR2 as SNEGSKA (reference sequence). For the CDR3, the DNA is TGCAGTGCTAGTCCCCGGAGGGACAGGGTTATGAATGAGCAGTTCTTC. Residues: CSASPRRDRVMNEQFF.

The CDR3 reads CSAPSGLAGVNEQFF. As DNA, the CDR3 is TGCAGTGCCCCTTCGGGACTAGCGGGGGTCAATGAGCAGTTCTTC. The chain employs TRBV20-1 and TRBJ2-1; 14 nucleotides agree with TRBD2. The V segment lost 6 bases and the J segment 6 bases; nucleotides outside the gene matches: 7. Germline V lookup: CDR1 DFQATT, CDR2 SNEGSKA (reference sequence). The CDR3 runs 15 residues.

The rearrangement uses TRBV4-1 and TRBJ1-2; D not certain. The germline V and J ends were trimmed by 0 bases and 5 bases, with 13 bases remaining between them. This CDR3 contains 15 residues. Per germline, CDR1 MGHRA and CDR2 YSYEKL. CDR3 sequence reads: CASSQDGGRPYGYTF. The CDR3 DNA follows: TGCGCCAGCAGCCAAGATGGAGGACGGCCATATGGCTACACCTTC.

This rearrangement joins TRBV3-1 to TRBJ2-1; D not certain. Per germline, CDR1 LGHDT and CDR2 YNNKEL (reference sequence). The CDR3 covers 13 residues. V lost 4 bases, J lost 7 bases, and 11 bases lay in between. CDR3 region: CASSRQVGNEQFF. In DNA, the CDR3 is TGTGCCAGCAGCCGGCAGGTGGGGAATGAGCAGTTCTTC.

The chain combines TRBV7-8 with TRBJ2-7; TRBD1 aligns across 7 bases. The CDR3 contains 14 residues. Germline V gene data show CDR1 as SGHVS and CDR2 as FQNEAQ. V dropped 4 bases and J dropped 0; count of bases not matched to a gene: 3. This CDR3 reads CASSSTGFSYEQYF. For the CDR3, the DNA is TGTGCCAGCAGCTCGACAGGGTTCTCCTACGAGCAGTACTTC.

This chain connects TRBV20-1 to TRBJ1-5; TRBD1 matches 10 bases. CDR3 length equals 14 residues. After removal of 1 base from V and 6 bases from J, the junction contained 3 bases not matched to a gene. CDR1 is DFQATT and CDR2 is SNEGSKA in the germline V gene (reference sequence). DNA for the CDR3: TGCAGTGCTAGAGGACAGGGGGCAGGTCAGCCCCAGCATTTT. This gives the protein CSARGQGAGQPQHF.

The rearrangement uses TRBV9 and TRBJ2-3; TRBD2 is a possible D gene (5 bases). This CDR3 comprises 14 residues. The germline gives CDR1 SGDLS, CDR2 YYNGEE. V lost 1 base and J 2 bases, leaving 8 bases between the germline ends. The CDR3 DNA reads as TGTGCCAGCAGCGTACTCCGGGACACAGATACGCAGTATTTT. Translating gives CASSVLRDTDTQYF.

The chain uses TRBV5-4 and TRBJ2-4, with D possibly matching TRBD2 (6 bases). The CDR3 extends over 12 amino acids. The V gene's germline CDR1 is SGHNT and CDR2 YYREEE (reference sequence). V lost 4 bases and J 6 bases, leaving 8 bases between the germline ends. The CDR3 nucleotides are TGTGCCAGCAGCGTCGGGGGAAACATTCAGTACTTC. It encodes CASSVGGNIQYF.

The gene calls are TRBV30 and TRBJ2-3; TRBD2 aligns across 7 bases. The CDR3 runs to 14 residues. The ends lost 6 bases at V and 0 bases at J; junction bases unmatched: 6. Germline CDR1 and CDR2: GTSNPN and SVGIG (reference sequence). The CDR3, as DNA: TGTGCCTGCGGGGAGGGTACTAGCACAGATACGCAGTATTTT. Its translation is CACGEGTSTDTQYF.

The chain carries TRBV9 and TRBJ2-3; D might be TRBD1 or TRBD2, each matching 5 bases. The V gene's germline CDR1 is SGDLS and CDR2 YYNGEE. V was cut by 0 bases and J by 4 bases, with 9 bases left in between. The length of the CDR3 is 14 residues. The CDR3 is CASSVEGRPDTQYF. The CDR3 nucleotides are TGTGCCAGCAGCGTAGAGGGACGACCAGATACGCAGTATTTT.

This chain uses TRBV18 with TRBJ2-7, with D possibly being TRBD1 or TRBD2 (5 bases each). The CDR3 extends over 14 amino acids. Germline values: CDR1 KGHSH, CDR2 LQKENI. V was clipped by 1 base and J by 2 bases, with 9 bases between them. The CDR3 loop reads CASSPQRGPYEQYF. The CDR3 nucleotides read TGTGCCAGCTCACCACAAAGGGGACCCTACGAGCAGTACTTC.

V is TRBV5-4 and J is TRBJ2-3, with D perhaps matching TRBD1 or TRBD2 (5 bases each). Trimming left V 4 bases short and J 2 bases short, with 14 bases between. This CDR3 has 15 amino acids. The germline gives CDR1 SGHNT, CDR2 YYREEE (reference sequence). CDR3 nucleotide sequence: TGTGCCAGCAGCGCGGTTTTGGGGGACACAGATACGCAGTATTTT. Translation gives CASSAVLGDTDTQYF. Full variable domain (remainder filled in from reference TRBV5-4 and TRBJ2-3): ETGVTQSPTHLIKTRGQQVTLRCSSQSGHNTVSWYQQALGQGPQFIFQYYREEENGRGNFPPRFSGLQFPNYSSELNVNALELDDSALYLCASSAVLGDTDTQYFGPGTRLTVL.